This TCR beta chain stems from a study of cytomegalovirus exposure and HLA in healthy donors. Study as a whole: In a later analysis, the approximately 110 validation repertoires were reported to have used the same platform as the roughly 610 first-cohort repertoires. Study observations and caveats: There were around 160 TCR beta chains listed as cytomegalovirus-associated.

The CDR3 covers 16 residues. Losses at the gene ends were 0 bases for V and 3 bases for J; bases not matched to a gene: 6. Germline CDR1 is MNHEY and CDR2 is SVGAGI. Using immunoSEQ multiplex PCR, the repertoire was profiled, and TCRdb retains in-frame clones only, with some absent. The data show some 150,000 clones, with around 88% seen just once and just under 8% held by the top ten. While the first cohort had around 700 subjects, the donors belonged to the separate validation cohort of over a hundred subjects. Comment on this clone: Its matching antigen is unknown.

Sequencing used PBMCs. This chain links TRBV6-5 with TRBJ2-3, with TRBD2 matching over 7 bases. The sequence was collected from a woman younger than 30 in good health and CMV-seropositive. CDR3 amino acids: CASSYSGGSGTDTQYF. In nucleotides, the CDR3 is TGTGCCAGCAGTTACTCCGGCGGGAGCGGAACAGATACGCAGTATTTT.